Given below is one T cell receptor (beta chain) in context. Genomic DNA provided the template from which TCR beta VDJ and CDR3 profiles were obtained. A single record per CDR3 protein comes from TCRdb applying MiXCR to the reads. This sample has approximately 200,000 distinct CDR3 sequences, with roughly half found just once. This specimen comes from a study of CD8+CD57+ T cells in acquired aplastic anemia. V shed 3 bases, J shed 3 bases, and the junction held 6 bases outside the gene matches. The CDR3 is 16 amino acids. Germline V gives CDR1 MGHDK, CDR2 SYGVNS. The chain joins TRBV25-1 to TRBJ1-1; 11 bases fit TRBD1. The material sequenced was sorted CD4+, CD8+, or CD8+CD57+ T cells (not recorded which) from PBMCs. This clonotype originated in a human donor in good health, serving as a control. DNA for the CDR3: TGTGCCAGCAGTGAGTCTCCGGGACAGGGGGACACTGAAGCTTTCTTT. It codes for CASSESPGQGDTEAFF.